Listed below are T cell receptor beta chains from one sample, sequenced in a study of T cells in tumors after PD-1 blockade. Profiling relied on immunoSEQ multiplex PCR, and the TCRdb table lists in-frame clones only, not all of them. Among 32,000 or so clones listed, approximately 78% were seen once. Sequencing was performed on PBMCs, taken before anti-PD-1 treatment. The receptors derive from a human donor with basal cell carcinoma. Both conserved end residues are part of each CDR3. The D gene is left open where the match is weak. A clone size is listed for some rows: how often the clone was seen (once, few, many), or a class if it is expanded.

. . TRBJ1-3 TRBV5-6 CASSPLTGFAGNTIYF TGTGCCAGCAGCCCCCTCACAGGGTTCGCTGGAAACACCATATATTTT
TRBD2 . TRBJ2-3 TRBV7-9 CASSSGGIIADTQYF TGTGCCAGCAGCTCGGGGGGTATCATCGCAGATACGCAGTATTTT
. . TRBJ2-2 TRBV29-1 CSVENGRVPAGTGELFF TGCAGCGTTGAAAATGGCCGTGTCCCGGCAGGCACCGGGGAGCTGTTTTTT
. . TRBJ1-1 TRBV5-1 CASSLQGNGEAFF TGCGCCAGCAGCTTACAGGGTAATGGTGAAGCTTTCTTT
. medium-sized TRBJ1-1 TRBV19 CASIGDSSAEAFF TGTGCCAGTATAGGGGACTCCTCGGCTGAAGCTTTCTTT
. . TRBJ1-5 TRBV28 CASTLHAGQGNQPQHF TGTGCCAGCACCCTCCACGCGGGGCAGGGGAATCAGCCCCAGCATTTT
. . TRBJ2-2 TRBV11-3 CASSLGGVNVNTGELFF TGTGCCAGCAGCTTAGGGGGGGTTAATGTGAACACCGGGGAGCTGTTTTTT
TRBD2 . TRBJ2-1 TRBV28 CASSPLVAGGFNEQFF TGTGCCAGCAGTCCGCTGGTAGCGGGAGGGTTCAATGAGCAGTTCTTC
. . TRBJ2-3 TRBV24-1 CATSDALGSSTDTQYF TGTGCCACCAGTGATGCCCTTGGCTCTAGCACAGATACGCAGTATTTT
TRBD1 . TRBJ1-5 TRBV28 CASSSRTGFGNQPQHF TGTGCCAGCAGTAGTAGGACAGGGTTTGGCAATCAGCCCCAGCATTTT
. . TRBJ2-1 TRBV19 CATETGTKQFF TGTGCCACCGAAACCGGGACGAAGCAGTTCTTC
. . TRBJ2-7 TRBV19 CASSRSAVTYEQYF TGTGCCAGTAGTAGGTCGGCAGTAACCTACGAGCAGTACTTC
TRBD2 . TRBJ2-1 TRBV18 CASSPGRVQREENEQFF TGTGCCAGCTCACCCGGGCGGGTCCAGCGGGAGGAGAATGAGCAGTTCTTC
. many TRBJ2-7 TRBV6-2/TRBV6-3 CASSYALTYEQYF TGTGCCAGCAGTTACGCGTTAACCTACGAGCAGTACTTC
. . TRBJ1-3 TRBV2 CASHIRGSGNTIYF TGTGCCAGCCACATCAGGGGCTCTGGAAACACCATATATTTT
. . TRBJ2-2 TRBV27 CASSWTEDTGELFF TGTGCCAGCAGTTGGACAGAGGACACCGGGGAGCTGTTTTTT
TRBD2 . TRBJ2-1 TRBV7-3 CASSLTPWLAGGSSYNEQFF TGTGCCAGCAGCTTAACGCCATGGCTAGCGGGGGGGAGCTCCTACAATGAGCAGTTCTTC
. few TRBJ1-5 TRBV6-6 CASSYSIGKPQHF TGTGCCAGCAGTTACTCGATCGGGAAGCCCCAGCATTTT
TRBD2 . TRBJ2-3 TRBV27 CASREGLAADTQYF TGTGCCAGCAGAGAGGGCCTAGCGGCAGATACGCAGTATTTT
. once TRBJ2-7 TRBV5-1 CASSLTTYEQYF TGCGCCAGCAGCTTGACAACCTACGAGCAGTACTTC
. . TRBJ1-4 TRBV6-2/TRBV6-3 CASSYRGRNEKLFF TGTGCCAGCAGTTACAGGGGGAGGAATGAAAAACTGTTTTTT
TRBD1 . TRBJ1-1 TRBV9 CASSTRQGGSTEAFF TGTGCCAGCAGCACCCGACAGGGTGGGAGCACTGAAGCTTTCTTT
. . TRBJ2-1 TRBV7-3 CASSPSGPRSYEQFF TGTGCCAGCAGCCCGAGCGGTCCTAGGTCCTATGAGCAGTTCTTC
. . TRBJ1-5 TRBV19 CASSAPRTAPMISNQPQHF TGTGCCAGTAGTGCGCCGAGGACAGCCCCGATGATAAGCAATCAGCCCCAGCATTTT
. . TRBJ1-2 TRBV19 CASSMRGSYGYTF TGTGCCAGTAGTATGAGAGGGAGCTATGGCTACACCTTC
. . TRBJ2-1 TRBV19 CASSIRLGLHEQFF TGTGCCAGTAGTATTCGACTAGGCCTACATGAGCAGTTCTTC
TRBD2 . TRBJ2-1 TRBV28 CASSLPLQREWDNEQFF TGTGCCAGCAGTTTACCCCTCCAGCGGGAGTGGGACAATGAGCAGTTCTTC
. . TRBJ2-7 TRBV19 CASSDRSQGGFKQYF TGTGCCAGTAGTGACCGTTCACAGGGTGGTTTTAAGCAGTACTTC
. . TRBJ2-7 TRBV25-1 CASSEYAGAAGDEQYF TGTGCCAGCAGTGAGTACGCAGGGGCCGCGGGGGACGAGCAGTACTTC
TRBD1 few TRBJ1-5 TRBV28 CASSLSTGYQPQHF TGTGCCAGCAGTTTATCGACAGGGTATCAGCCCCAGCATTTT
. . TRBJ1-2 TRBV5-6 CASNLLDGRIYGYTF TGTGCCAGCAACTTATTGGATGGCAGAATCTATGGCTACACCTTC
TRBD1 . TRBJ1-6 TRBV30 CAWKRTGDNSPLHF TGTGCCTGGAAGCGGACAGGTGATAATTCACCCCTCCACTTT
. . TRBJ2-7 TRBV24-1 CATSDVAGLEQYF TGTGCCACCAGTGATGTGGCAGGGCTCGAGCAGTACTTC
. . TRBJ1-4 TRBV5-1 CASSNERTTNEKLFF TGCGCCAGCAGCAATGAGAGGACAACTAATGAAAAACTGTTTTTT
TRBD1 . TRBJ1-2 TRBV5-1 CASSPNPGTGGGYTF TGCGCCAGCAGCCCGAATCCGGGGACAGGGGGTGGCTACACCTTC
. . TRBJ2-2 TRBV5-6 CASSLTRSDTGELFF TGTGCCAGCAGCTTGACTAGGTCTGACACCGGGGAGCTGTTTTTT
TRBD2 . TRBJ2-7 TRBV3-1/TRBV3-2 CASSRRLAGGHEQYF TGTGCCAGCAGCCGTCGACTAGCGGGAGGCCACGAGCAGTACTTC
. . TRBJ1-1 TRBV4-3 CASSQDLRTEAFF TGCGCCAGCAGCCAAGATCTTCGGACTGAAGCTTTCTTT
TRBD2 once TRBJ2-5 TRBV5-1 CASSLYREGQETQYF TGCGCCAGCAGCTTGTACCGGGAGGGCCAGGAGACCCAGTACTTC
. once TRBJ2-3 TRBV24-1 CATSDLLHQGDTQYF TGTGCCACCAGTGATCTCTTACACCAGGGGGATACGCAGTATTTT
TRBD2 once TRBJ2-1 TRBV4-3 CASSQDWRGLAGSEQFF TGCGCCAGCAGCCAAGATTGGCGGGGACTAGCGGGGAGTGAGCAGTTCTTC
. . TRBJ1-1 TRBV5-8 CASSLWGGNTEAFF TGTGCCAGCAGCTTGTGGGGCGGGAACACTGAAGCTTTCTTT
TRBD1 . TRBJ1-1 TRBV4-1 CASSNTPGGLTEAFF TGCGCCAGCAGCAATACTCCAGGGGGATTAACTGAAGCTTTCTTT
. . TRBJ2-3 TRBV29-1 CSVEEAPYRRGDEDTQYF TGCAGCGTTGAAGAAGCCCCATACAGGAGAGGGGATGAAGATACGCAGTATTTT
. . TRBJ2-3 TRBV28 CASRVQHTDTQYF TGTGCCAGCAGGGTCCAGCACACAGATACGCAGTATTTT
. . TRBJ2-7 TRBV6-5 CASSLSGPGLDEQYF TGTGCCAGCAGTTTGTCGGGGCCCGGTCTGGACGAGCAGTACTTC
TRBD1 . TRBJ2-3 TRBV28 CASSPSGGSKADTQYF TGTGCCAGCAGTCCCTCAGGGGGAAGTAAGGCGGATACGCAGTATTTT
. . TRBJ1-1 TRBV6-5 CASSYARSGTEAFF TGTGCCAGCAGTTACGCCAGGTCGGGCACTGAAGCTTTCTTT
TRBD1 . TRBJ2-1 TRBV7-2 CASSTPGTAGGEQFF TGTGCCAGCAGCACACCCGGGACCGCAGGGGGTGAGCAGTTCTTC
. . TRBJ2-1 TRBV7-2 CASAPVGSYNEQFF TGTGCCAGCGCCCCCGTCGGCTCCTACAATGAGCAGTTCTTC
. . TRBJ2-4 TRBV28 CASSPGGLGDIQYF TGTGCCAGCAGTCCCGGTGGGCTCGGGGACATTCAGTACTTC
. once TRBJ2-3 TRBV4-1 CASSRSSGGARTDTQYF TGCGCCAGCAGCCGTAGTTCAGGGGGGGCAAGGACAGATACGCAGTATTTT
TRBD2 . TRBJ2-1 TRBV4-1 CASSQDRGGGGYNEQFF TGCGCCAGCAGCCAAGATCGTGGCGGGGGGGGCTACAATGAGCAGTTCTTC